The 5 T cell receptor beta chains presented below share a single source sample, sequenced in a study of blood T cell repertoires in COVID-19. Clones were read by immunoSEQ multiplex PCR, and TCRdb kept only the in-frame ones, dropping some. This repertoire shows tens of thousands of clones, around 82% found once; its top ten account for 0.95% to 1.5%. The sample consisted of peripheral blood. These TCRs come from a woman of 80 years or more with acute or convalescent COVID-19.

This chain connects TRBV28 to TRBJ1-2, with unresolved D. V lost 3 bases and J lost 10, with 9 bases in between. Germline assignment: CDR1 MDHEN and CDR2 SYDVKM. The CDR3 runs to 11 residues. The DNA for the CDR3 is TGTGCCAGCAGTTTGTTTCCCTACTACACCTTC. Translation: CASSLFPYYTF.

V and J are TRBV2 and TRBJ2-5; 7 bases are shared with TRBD2. The CDR3 length is 14 residues. After removal of 5 bases from V and 5 bases from J, the junction contained 8 bases not matched to a gene. Germline assignment: CDR1 SNHLY and CDR2 FYNNEI. CDR3 nucleotide sequence: TGTGCCAGCAGTACCAGGGAGGGGTGGGAGACCCAGTACTTC. Its protein is CASSTREGWETQYF.

This clone was counted a single time. J is TRBJ1-1 and V is TRBV5-1, with a tentative D call TRBD1 (6 bases). V dropped 4 bases and J dropped 5 bases, with 21 bases sitting between them. Germline V lookup: CDR1 SGHRS, CDR2 YFSETQ. CDR3 length equals 16 residues. The DNA of the CDR3 is TGCGCCAGCAGCCCAAACACGGACAGCTTGAGAACTGAAGCTTTCTTT. It encodes CASSPNTDSLRTEAFF.

This clone was counted a few times. The chain has TRBV11-2 and TRBJ2-4; D uncertain. Germline V gene data show CDR1 as SGHAT and CDR2 as FQNNGV. The CDR3 extends over 12 amino acids. Trimming left V 6 bases short and J 7 bases short, with 10 bases between. CDR3 nucleotide sequence: TGTGCCAGCAGGAGGTTGGAGAACATTCAGTACTTC. Its protein product is CASRRLENIQYF.

The genes are TRBV7-2 and TRBJ2-5, with D possibly matching TRBD2 (5 bases). V gave up 9 bases and J gave up 0 bases, with 14 bases separating them. The CDR3 is made up of 14 amino acids. CDR1 and CDR2 from the germline V gene are SGHTA and FQGNSA. CDR3 DNA: TGTGCCAGTCGGGCTAGCCGGTACCAAGAGACCCAGTACTTC. Its protein is CASRASRYQETQYF.